Each of the 9 T cell receptor beta chains below was sequenced from the same sample in a study of blood T cell repertoires in COVID-19. Using immunoSEQ multiplex PCR, the repertoire was profiled, and TCRdb retains in-frame clones only, with some absent. The sample yields 200,000 or so clones, roughly 81% seen once. Input material: peripheral blood. Receptors originate from a woman over 75 with COVID-19, enrolled during active disease.

J is TRBJ2-3 and V is TRBV11-2, with TRBD2 matching 11 bases. The germline gives CDR1 SGHAT, CDR2 FQNNGV. This CDR3 region has 18 residues. Losses at the gene ends were 3 bases for V and 6 bases for J; bases not matched to a gene: 14. The CDR3 is CASSFGSGGAGSHDTQYF. DNA of the CDR3: TGTGCCAGCAGCTTTGGTAGCGGGGGGGCCGGGAGCCACGATACGCAGTATTTT.

The V and J genes are TRBV15 and TRBJ1-1; possibly TRBD1 for D (5 bases). The CDR3 totals 13 residues. The V gene lost 6 bases and the J gene lost 0 bases, with 8 bases spanning the gap. The germline CDR1 and CDR2 sequences are LNHNV and YYDKDF (reference sequence). As DNA, the CDR3 is TGTGCCACCAGTCAGGGTATGAACACTGAAGCTTTCTTT. Its translation: CATSQGMNTEAFF.

V is TRBV12-2 and J is TRBJ1-1; the D call of TRBD1 is as the table states it, not checked on the DNA. TRBV12-2 is described as a pseudogene. This CDR3 is 17 amino acids long. CDR3 sequence: CASRLAICRSINTEAFF. DNA for the CDR3: TGTGCAAGTCGCTTAGCGATATGTCGCAGTATAAACACTGAAGCTTTCTTT.

The chain carries TRBV7-9 and TRBJ1-2, with D uncertain. The V gene's germline CDR1 is SEHNR and CDR2 FQNEAQ (reference sequence). This CDR3 is 13 amino acids long. V lost 1 base to trimming and J lost 4 bases, with 7 bases between them. CDR3 sequence: CASSLGHFYGYTF. The CDR3 bases are TGTGCCAGCAGCTTAGGACATTTCTATGGCTACACCTTC.

This clone occurred once. The chain couples TRBV6-5 to TRBJ1-1; weak D call: TRBD1 (5 bases). The germline CDR1 and CDR2 sequences are MNHEY and SVGAGI. V was clipped by 2 bases and J by 1 base, with 8 bases between them. The CDR3 has 14 amino acids. CDR3 coding DNA: TGTGCCAGCAGTTACGGGGGGACGAACACTGAAGCTTTCTTT. Translation: CASSYGGTNTEAFF.

The J gene is TRBJ1-1, the V gene TRBV5-1; TRBD1 agrees at 7 bases. The trim removed 2 bases at V and 1 base at J, leaving 2 bases unmatched. Germline CDR1 is SGHRS and CDR2 is YFSETQ. This CDR3 has 14 residues. The CDR3 bases are TGCGCCAGCAGCTTTGACAGGGAGAACACTGAAGCTTTCTTT. It is translated as CASSFDRENTEAFF.

The gene calls are TRBV7-3 and TRBJ2-2, with 7 nucleotides matching TRBD2. The CDR3 runs to 17 residues. J lost 6 bases, V lost 0 bases, and 10 bases had no gene match. Germline-derived CDR1 and CDR2 are SGHTA and FQGTGA. The CDR3 DNA reads as TGTGCCAGCAGCTTAACTGTAGCGGGTCTACGGGCCGGGGAGCTGTTTTTT. Protein sequence: CASSLTVAGLRAGELFF.

The CDR3 DNA reads as TGTGCCAGCAGTTTATGGAACATTAACAATGAGCAGTTCTTC. Amino acid sequence: CASSLWNINNEQFF. This sequence joins TRBV28 and TRBJ2-1; no clear D. Germline CDR1 is MDHEN and CDR2 is SYDVKM. V was shortened by 0 bases and J by 5 bases, with 8 bases between the two germline ends. This CDR3 spans 14 amino acids.

V usage is TRBV12-3 or TRBV12-4 and J usage is TRBJ2-7, with 7 nucleotides matching TRBD1. V lost 6 bases and J lost 5; bases outside the gene matches: 7. The CDR3 is made up of 13 amino acids. CDR3 sequence: CASRGGFENEQYF. In nucleotides, the CDR3 is TGTGCCAGCAGAGGGGGCTTCGAGAACGAGCAGTACTTC.